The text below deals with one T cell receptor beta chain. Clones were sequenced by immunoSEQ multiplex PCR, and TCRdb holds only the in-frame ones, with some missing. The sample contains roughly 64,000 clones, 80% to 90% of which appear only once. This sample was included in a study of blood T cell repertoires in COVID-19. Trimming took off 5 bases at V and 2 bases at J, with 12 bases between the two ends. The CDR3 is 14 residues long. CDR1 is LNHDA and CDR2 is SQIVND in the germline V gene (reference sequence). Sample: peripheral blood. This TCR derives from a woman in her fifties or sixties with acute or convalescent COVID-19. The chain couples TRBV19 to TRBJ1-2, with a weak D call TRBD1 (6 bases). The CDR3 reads CASSPSGENYGYTF. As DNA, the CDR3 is TGTGCCAGTAGTCCGTCAGGGGAGAACTATGGCTACACCTTC.